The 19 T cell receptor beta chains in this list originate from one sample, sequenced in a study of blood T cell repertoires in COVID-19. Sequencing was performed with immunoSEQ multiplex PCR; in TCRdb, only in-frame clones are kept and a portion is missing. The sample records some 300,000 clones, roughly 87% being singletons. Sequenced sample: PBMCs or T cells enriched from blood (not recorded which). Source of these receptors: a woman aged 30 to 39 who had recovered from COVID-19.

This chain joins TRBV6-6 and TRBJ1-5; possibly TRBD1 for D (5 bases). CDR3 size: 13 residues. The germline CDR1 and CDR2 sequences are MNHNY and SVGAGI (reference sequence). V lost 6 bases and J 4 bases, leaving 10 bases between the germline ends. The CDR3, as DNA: TGTGCCAGCAGGTCAGGGTGGAATCAGCCCCAGCATTTT. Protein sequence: CASRSGWNQPQHF.

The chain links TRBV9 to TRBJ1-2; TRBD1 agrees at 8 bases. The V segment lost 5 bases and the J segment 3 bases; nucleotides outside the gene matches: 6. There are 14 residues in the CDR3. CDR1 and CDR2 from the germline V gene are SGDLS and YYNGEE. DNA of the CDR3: TGTGCCAGCAGTCCAGGGGGCCCCTACTATGGCTACACCTTC. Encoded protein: CASSPGGPYYGYTF.

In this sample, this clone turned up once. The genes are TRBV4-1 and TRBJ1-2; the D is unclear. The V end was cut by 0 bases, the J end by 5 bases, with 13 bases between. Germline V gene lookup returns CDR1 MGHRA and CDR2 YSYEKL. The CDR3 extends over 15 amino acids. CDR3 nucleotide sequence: TGCGCCAGCAGCCAAGACCCCGGAGGTAAATATGGCTACACCTTC. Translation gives CASSQDPGGKYGYTF.

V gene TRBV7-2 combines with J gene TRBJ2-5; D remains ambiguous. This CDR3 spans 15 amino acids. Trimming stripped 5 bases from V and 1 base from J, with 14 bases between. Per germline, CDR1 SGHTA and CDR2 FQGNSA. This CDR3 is CASSRLPGLQETQYF. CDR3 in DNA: TGTGCCAGCAGCCGGCTCCCGGGTCTCCAAGAGACCCAGTACTTC.

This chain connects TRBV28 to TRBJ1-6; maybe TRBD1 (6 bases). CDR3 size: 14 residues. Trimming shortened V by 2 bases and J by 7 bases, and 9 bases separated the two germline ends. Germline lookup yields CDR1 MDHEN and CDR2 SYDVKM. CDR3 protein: CASSLTDRNSPLHF. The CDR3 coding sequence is TGTGCCAGCAGTTTAACCGACAGGAATTCACCCCTCCACTTT.

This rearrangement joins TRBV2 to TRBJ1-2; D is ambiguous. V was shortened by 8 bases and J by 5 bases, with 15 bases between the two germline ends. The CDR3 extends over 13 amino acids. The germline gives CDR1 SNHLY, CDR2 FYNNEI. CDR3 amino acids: CASVGRGGYGYTF. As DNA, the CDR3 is TGTGCCAGCGTAGGGCGGGGAGGGTATGGCTACACCTTC. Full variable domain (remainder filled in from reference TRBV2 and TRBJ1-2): EPEVTQTPSHQVTQMGQEVILRCVPISNHLYFYWYRQILGQKVEFLVSFYNNEISEKSEIFDDQFSVERPDGSNFTLKIRSTKLEDSAMYFCASVGRGGYGYTFGSGTRLTVV.

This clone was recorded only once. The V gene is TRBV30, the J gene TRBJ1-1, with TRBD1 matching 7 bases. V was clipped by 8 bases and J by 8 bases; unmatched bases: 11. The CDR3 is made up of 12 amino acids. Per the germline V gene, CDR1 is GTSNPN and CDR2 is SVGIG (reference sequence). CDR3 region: CARSKGQQEAFF. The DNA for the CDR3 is TGTGCCCGAAGCAAGGGACAGCAAGAAGCTTTCTTT.

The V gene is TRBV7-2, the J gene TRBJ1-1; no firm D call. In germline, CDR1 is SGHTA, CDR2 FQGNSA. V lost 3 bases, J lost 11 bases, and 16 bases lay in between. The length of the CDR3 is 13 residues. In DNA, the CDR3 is TGTGCCAGCAGCTTCGAAGGACTTGTCTCGGCTTTCTTT. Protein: CASSFEGLVSAFF.

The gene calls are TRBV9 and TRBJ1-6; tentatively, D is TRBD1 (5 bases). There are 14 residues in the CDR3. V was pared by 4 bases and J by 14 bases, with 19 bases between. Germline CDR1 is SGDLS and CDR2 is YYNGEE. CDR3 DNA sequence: TGTGCCAGCAGCCCTCCTGGGGCAGGGAAATCCCTCCACTTT. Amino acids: CASSPPGAGKSLHF.

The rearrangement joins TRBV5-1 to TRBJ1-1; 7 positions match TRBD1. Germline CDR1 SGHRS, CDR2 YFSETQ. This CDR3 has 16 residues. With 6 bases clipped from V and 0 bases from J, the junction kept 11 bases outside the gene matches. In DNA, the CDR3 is TGCGCCAGCACCGACTACAGGGGCAGCATGAACACTGAAGCTTTCTTT. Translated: CASTDYRGSMNTEAFF. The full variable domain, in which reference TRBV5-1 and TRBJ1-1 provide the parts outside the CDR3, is KAGVTQTPRYLIKTRGQQVTLSCSPISGHRSVSWYQQTPGQGLQFLFEYFSETQRNKGNFPGRFSGRQFSNSRSEMNVSTLELGDSALYLCASTDYRGSMNTEAFFGQGTRLTVV.

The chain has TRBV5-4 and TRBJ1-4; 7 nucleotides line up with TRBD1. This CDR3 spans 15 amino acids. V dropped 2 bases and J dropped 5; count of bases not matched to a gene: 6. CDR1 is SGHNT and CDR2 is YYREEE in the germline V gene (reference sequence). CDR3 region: CASSFSGQLNEKLFF. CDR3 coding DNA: TGTGCCAGCAGCTTCTCGGGACAGCTAAATGAAAAACTGTTTTTT.

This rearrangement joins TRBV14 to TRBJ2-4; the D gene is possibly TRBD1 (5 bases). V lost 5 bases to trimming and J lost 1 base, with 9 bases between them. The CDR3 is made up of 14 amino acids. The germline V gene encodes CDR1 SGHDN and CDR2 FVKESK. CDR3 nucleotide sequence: TGTGCCAGCAGCGATGCAGGGGCCAAAAACATTCAGTACTTC. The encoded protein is CASSDAGAKNIQYF. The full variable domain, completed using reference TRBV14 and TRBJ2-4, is EAGVTQFPSHSVIEKGQTVTLRCDPISGHDNLYWYRRVMGKEIKFLLHFVKESKQDESGMPNNRFLAERTGGTYSTLKVQPAELEDSGVYFCASSDAGAKNIQYFGAGTRLSVL.

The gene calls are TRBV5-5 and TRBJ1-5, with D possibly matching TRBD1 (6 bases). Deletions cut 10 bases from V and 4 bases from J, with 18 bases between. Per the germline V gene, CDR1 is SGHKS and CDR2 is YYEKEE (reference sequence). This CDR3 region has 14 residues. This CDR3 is CASSGMQGNQPQHF. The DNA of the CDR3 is TGTGCCTCCTCGGGGATGCAGGGGAATCAGCCCCAGCATTTT. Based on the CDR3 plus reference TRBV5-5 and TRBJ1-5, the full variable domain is DAGVTQSPTHLIKTRGQQVTLRCSPISGHKSVSWYQQVLGQGPQFIFQYYEKEERGRGNFPDRFSARQFPNYSSELNVNALLLGDSALYLCASSGMQGNQPQHFGDGTRLSIL.

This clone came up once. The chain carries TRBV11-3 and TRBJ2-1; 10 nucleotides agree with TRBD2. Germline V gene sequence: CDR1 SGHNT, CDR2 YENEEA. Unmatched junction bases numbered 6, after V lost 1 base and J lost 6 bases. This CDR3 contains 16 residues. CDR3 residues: CASSLGGAGGFNEQFF. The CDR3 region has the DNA TGTGCCAGCAGCTTAGGTGGAGCGGGGGGGTTCAATGAGCAGTTCTTC.

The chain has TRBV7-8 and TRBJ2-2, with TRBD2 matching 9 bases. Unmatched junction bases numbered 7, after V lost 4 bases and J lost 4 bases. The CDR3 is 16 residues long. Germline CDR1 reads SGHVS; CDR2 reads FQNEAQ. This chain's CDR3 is CASSSRLAGITGELFF. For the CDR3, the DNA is TGTGCCAGCAGCTCCCGGCTAGCGGGGATCACCGGGGAGCTGTTTTTT.

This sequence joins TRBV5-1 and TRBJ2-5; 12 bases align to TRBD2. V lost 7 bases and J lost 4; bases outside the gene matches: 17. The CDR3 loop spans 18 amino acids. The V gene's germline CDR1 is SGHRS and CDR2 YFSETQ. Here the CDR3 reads CASQGGASGGASGETQYF. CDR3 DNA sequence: TGCGCCAGCCAAGGCGGCGCTAGCGGGGGGGCCTCGGGAGAGACCCAGTACTTC.

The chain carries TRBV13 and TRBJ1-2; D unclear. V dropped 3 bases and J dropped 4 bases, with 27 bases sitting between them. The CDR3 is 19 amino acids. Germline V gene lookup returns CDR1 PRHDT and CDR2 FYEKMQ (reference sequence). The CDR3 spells CASSFTSFFVPNEAYGYTF. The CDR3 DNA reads TGTGCCAGCAGCTTTACCTCCTTCTTCGTCCCTAATGAGGCCTATGGCTACACCTTC.

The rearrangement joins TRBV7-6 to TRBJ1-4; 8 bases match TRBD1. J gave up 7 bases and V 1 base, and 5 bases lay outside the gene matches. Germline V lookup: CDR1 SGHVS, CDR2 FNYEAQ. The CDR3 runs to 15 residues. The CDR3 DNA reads TGTGCCAGCAGCTTAGATTGGACAGGGAGTGAAAAACTGTTTTTT. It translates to CASSLDWTGSEKLFF.

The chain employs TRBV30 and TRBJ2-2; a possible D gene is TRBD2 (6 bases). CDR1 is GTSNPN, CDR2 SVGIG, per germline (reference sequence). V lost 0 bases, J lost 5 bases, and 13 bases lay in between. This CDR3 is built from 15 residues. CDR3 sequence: CAWSVLGGETGELFF. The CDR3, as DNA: TGTGCCTGGAGTGTACTCGGGGGTGAAACCGGGGAGCTGTTTTTT.